One and the same sample provided the 13 T cell receptor beta chains below, sequenced in a study of blood T cell repertoires in COVID-19. Here immunoSEQ multiplex PCR was the method, and the copy in TCRdb shows in-frame clones only, minus some. The repertoire consists of about 180,000 clones, with approximately 82% occurring once and the leading ten covering 17%. Sequencing used PBMCs or T cells enriched from blood (not recorded which). The receptors shown here come from a woman aged 50 to 60 who had recovered from COVID-19.

This chain uses TRBV2 with TRBJ1-5, with D hard to call. V dropped 7 bases and J dropped 2 bases, with 9 bases sitting between them. Germline assignment: CDR1 SNHLY and CDR2 FYNNEI. The CDR3 is 13 amino acids. CDR3 protein: CASTPEGNQPQHF. As DNA, the CDR3 is TGTGCCAGCACTCCGGAGGGCAATCAGCCCCAGCATTTT.

The rearrangement uses TRBV7-2 and TRBJ2-4; 7 bases line up with TRBD1. Germline lookup yields CDR1 SGHTA and CDR2 FQGNSA. There are 13 residues in the CDR3. V dropped 1 base and J dropped 15; count of bases not matched to a gene: 9. CDR3 amino acids: CASSLETGQPPYF. For the CDR3, the DNA is TGTGCCAGCAGCTTAGAGACGGGACAGCCCCCGTACTTC.

V usage is TRBV6-5 and J usage is TRBJ2-3; 11 bases are shared with TRBD1. Germline lookup yields CDR1 MNHEY and CDR2 SVGAGI. V shed 2 bases and J 1 base; nucleotides not matched to a gene: 2. The CDR3 contains 16 residues. CDR3 in DNA: TGTGCCAGCAGTTACGGACAGGGGGCGGGCACAGATACGCAGTATTTT. It codes for CASSYGQGAGTDTQYF.

This clone turned up a few times. The gene calls are TRBV5-6 and TRBJ2-1; TRBD2 agrees at 7 bases. Germline V gene lookup returns CDR1 SGHDT and CDR2 YYEEEE. CDR3 length: 15 amino acids. The V and J ends lost 1 base and 2 bases, in that order; junction bases with no gene match: 3. CDR3 in amino acids: CASSLPGGTYNEQFF. Written as DNA, the CDR3 is TGTGCCAGCAGCTTGCCGGGAGGAACCTACAATGAGCAGTTCTTC.

This clone was counted a few times. The rearrangement joins TRBV10-3 to TRBJ1-6, with 9 bases fitting TRBD1. J lost 7 bases, V lost 11 bases, and 12 bases had no gene match. The CDR3 contains 15 residues. The germline gives CDR1 ENHRY, CDR2 SYGVKD. The CDR3 DNA reads TGTGCCGCCCGAGGGGGGACAGGGCCCAATTCACCCCTCCACTTT. Protein: CAARGGTGPNSPLHF.

J is TRBJ2-5 and V is TRBV2; 9 positions match TRBD2. The CDR3 sequence is 14 residues long. V gave up 5 bases and J gave up 5 bases; unmatched junction bases: 6. CDR1 SNHLY and CDR2 FYNNEI come from the germline V gene. The CDR3 sequence is CASSRDSGSETQYF. The DNA of the CDR3 is TGTGCCAGCAGTAGGGATAGCGGGAGCGAGACCCAGTACTTC.

This chain joins TRBV5-1 and TRBJ2-1; 12 positions agree with TRBD2. This CDR3 spans 15 amino acids. Germline values: CDR1 SGHRS, CDR2 YFSETQ. Trimming took 4 bases from V and 5 from J; bases not matched to a gene: 4. CDR3 in amino acids: CASSLGLAGNNEQFF. CDR3 DNA: TGCGCCAGCAGCCTCGGACTAGCGGGGAACAATGAGCAGTTCTTC.

The chain combines TRBV30 with TRBJ1-1, with D possibly matching TRBD1 (5 bases). CDR1 and CDR2 (germline): GTSNPN, SVGIG (reference sequence). The CDR3 is 14 residues long. With 0 bases removed from V and 8 bases from J, the gap between germline ends came to 16 bases. Here the CDR3 reads CAWSVGGYLGEAFF. The CDR3 region has the DNA TGTGCCTGGAGTGTTGGGGGGTACCTCGGAGAAGCTTTCTTT.

This sequence joins TRBV5-1 and TRBJ1-5; 10 nucleotides align to TRBD1. The CDR3 is 16 residues long. From germline, CDR1 is SGHRS and CDR2 YFSETQ. V lost 0 bases to trimming and J lost 8 bases; unmatched junction nucleotides: 8. This CDR3 is CASSLGVGQGKEPQHF. The CDR3 nucleotides read TGCGCCAGCAGCTTGGGGGTGGGACAGGGGAAGGAGCCCCAGCATTTT.

J is TRBJ2-1 and V is TRBV9; 9 bases are shared with TRBD2. Germline assignment: CDR1 SGDLS and CDR2 YYNGEE. Trimming at V came to 4 bases and at J to 1 base, leaving 6 bases not matched to a gene. CDR3 length: 16 residues. The CDR3 here is CASSPGTSRSYNEQFF. DNA for the CDR3: TGTGCCAGCAGCCCCGGGACTAGCCGGTCCTACAATGAGCAGTTCTTC.

The gene calls are TRBV3-1 (or the pseudogene TRBV3-2) and TRBJ1-2; D uncertain. CDR1 and CDR2 from the germline V gene are LGHDT and YNNKEL (reference sequence). Trimming took off 4 bases at V and 4 bases at J, with 10 bases between the two ends. The CDR3 covers 13 residues. The CDR3 loop is CASSRGDLYGYTF. In DNA form, the CDR3 reads TGTGCCAGCAGCCGTGGAGACCTCTATGGCTACACCTTC.

The CDR3 DNA follows: TGCGCCAGCAGGCCCTTTAGCGGGAGCGACAACGAGCAGTACTTC. Encoded protein: CASRPFSGSDNEQYF. The genes are TRBV5-1 and TRBJ2-7; TRBD2 matches at 9 bases. J gave up 5 bases and V 5 bases, and 11 bases lay outside the gene matches. The CDR3 has 15 amino acids. CDR1 and CDR2 (germline): SGHRS, YFSETQ.

The sample holds one count of this clone. The chain has TRBV6-1 and TRBJ1-6, with a tentative D call TRBD1 (6 bases). CDR3 length: 15 amino acids. V was cut by 1 base and J by 5 bases, with 9 bases left in between. The germline V gene encodes CDR1 MNHNS and CDR2 SASEGT. The CDR3 DNA reads TGTGCCAGCAGTGAAGTAGGGACACATAATTCACCCCTCCACTTT. Translating it yields CASSEVGTHNSPLHF.